This T cell receptor (beta chain) was captured by sequencing in a study of cytotoxic CD8 clonotypes in ibrutinib-treated CLL. Study as a whole: Patients attained about 25 partial and 2 complete responses; at median around 68 months, about 14 remained remitted while approximately 12 progressed. With a range of 6 to 36, the median treatment time before response samples were taken was approximately twelve months.

General study results and limits: Private clonotypes, not public ones, expanded at ibrutinib response. Clonality correlated strongly with circulating CD8+ T cells and exceeded age-matched healthy donors at baseline.

With regard to this clone: The target antigen is unknown.

The table came from immunoSEQ multiplex PCR; TCRdb's copy has only in-frame clones and leaves some out. The sample holds 300,000 to 400,000 clones, roughly two thirds seen once. The CDR3 totals 14 residues. Germline CDR1 and CDR2: MNHEY and SMNVEV (reference sequence). V lost 3 bases and J lost 2, with 10 bases in between. The specimen was PBMCs, collected after 36 months of ibrutinib treatment. This sequence joins TRBV27 and TRBJ1-1, with D perhaps TRBD1 (5 bases). The TCR sequence derives from a human donor with chronic lymphocytic leukemia. CDR3: CASSFSGANTEAFF. In DNA, the CDR3 is TGTGCCAGCAGTTTTTCTGGGGCAAACACTGAAGCTTTCTTT.